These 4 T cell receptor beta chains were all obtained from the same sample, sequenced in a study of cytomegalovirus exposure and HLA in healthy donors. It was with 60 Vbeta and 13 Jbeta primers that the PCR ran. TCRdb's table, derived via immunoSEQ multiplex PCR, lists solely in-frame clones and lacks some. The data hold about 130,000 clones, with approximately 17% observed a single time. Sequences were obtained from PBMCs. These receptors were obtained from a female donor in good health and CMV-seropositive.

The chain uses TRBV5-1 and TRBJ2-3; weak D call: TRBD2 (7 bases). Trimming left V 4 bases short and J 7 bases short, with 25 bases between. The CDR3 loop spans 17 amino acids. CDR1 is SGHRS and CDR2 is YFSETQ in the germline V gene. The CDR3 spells CASSRGAGVGSGNTQYF. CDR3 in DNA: TGCGCCAGCAGCCGGGGGGCAGGGGTCGGGTCGGGCAATACGCAGTATTTT.

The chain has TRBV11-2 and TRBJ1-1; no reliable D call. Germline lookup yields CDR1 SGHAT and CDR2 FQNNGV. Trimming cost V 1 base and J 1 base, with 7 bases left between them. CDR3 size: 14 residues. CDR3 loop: CASSLAWRNTEAFF. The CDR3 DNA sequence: TGTGCCAGCAGCTTAGCGTGGAGGAACACTGAAGCTTTCTTT.

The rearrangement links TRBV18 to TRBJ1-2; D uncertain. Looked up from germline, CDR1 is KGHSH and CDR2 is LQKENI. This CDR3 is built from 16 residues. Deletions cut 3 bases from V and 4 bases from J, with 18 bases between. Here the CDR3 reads CASSPPSEGVSYGYTF. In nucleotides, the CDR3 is TGTGCCAGCTCACCTCCGTCGGAGGGCGTCTCCTATGGCTACACCTTC.

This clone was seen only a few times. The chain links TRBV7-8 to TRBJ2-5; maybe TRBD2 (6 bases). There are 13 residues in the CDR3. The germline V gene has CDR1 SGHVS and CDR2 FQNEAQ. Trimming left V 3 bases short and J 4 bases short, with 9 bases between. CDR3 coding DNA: TGTGCCAGCAGCTTGGGACTGCTAGAGACCCAGTACTTC. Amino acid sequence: CASSLGLLETQYF.